This TCR beta chain was found in a study of PD-1 blockade in classical Hodgkin lymphoma. Produced via immunoSEQ multiplex PCR; TCRdb's table is partial and in-frame only. The data contain tens of thousands of clones, under 75% of them singletons. Deletions cut 0 bases from V and 8 bases from J, with 19 bases between. The CDR3 is 16 amino acids. CDR1 and CDR2 (germline): LGHNA, YSLEER. Time point indicated: cycle 4 day 1 (C4D1), after more than five weeks of nivolumab. Relapse after autologous stem cell transplantation occurred in every patient, and brentuximab vedotin exposure varied. The study purified CD4+ T cells from thawed PBMCs using magnetic negative selection.

The receptor comes from a human donor with classical Hodgkin lymphoma. The sequenced sample was CD4+ T cells from blood, obtained before the fourth cycle of nivolumab. The V gene is TRBV4-3, the J gene TRBJ1-1; D ambiguous. CDR3 in DNA: TGCGCCAGCAGCCAAGATAGTTGGACTGGATCGGTGGAAGCTTTCTTT. Residues: CASSQDSWTGSVEAFF.